These T cell receptor beta chains were read from a single sample in a study of blood T cells in healthy people across ages. MiXCR, run by TCRdb on the 5' RACE reads, gives a single entry per CDR3 protein. The data show 550,000 to 800,000 distinct CDR3 sequences, 32% seen once. Sequencing was carried out using blood. Receptors originate from a woman at least 80 years old in good health. CDR3s include the opening cysteine and the closing phenylalanine or tryptophan. Each record gives: V gene, J gene, D gene, clone size, CDR3 protein, CDR3 DNA. The D gene is left open where the match is weak. Size tells how often a clone was seen (once, few, many) or the class of an expanded clone, and some rows leave it out.

>TRBV29-1|TRBJ2-7|NA|NA
CSGGDSSYEQYF
TGCAGCGGGGGGGACAGTTCCTACGAGCAGTACTTC
>TRBV5-1|TRBJ1-4|NA|few
CASSLNTGSNEKLFF
TGCGCCAGCAGCTTGAACACAGGCTCTAATGAAAAACTGTTTTTT
>TRBV2|TRBJ2-1|NA|many
CAGRTPDPREQFF
TGTGCCGGAAGGACCCCTGACCCACGAGAGCAGTTCTTC
>TRBV5-1|TRBJ1-2|TRBD1|many
CASSQAGQGNYGYTF
TGCGCCAGCAGCCAAGCCGGACAGGGTAACTATGGCTACACCTTC
>TRBV6-2/TRBV6-3|TRBJ2-1|TRBD2|NA
CAGHSGGFEGNEQFF
TGTGCCGGCCATAGCGGGGGATTCGAGGGGAATGAGCAGTTCTTC
>TRBV14|TRBJ2-7|NA|many
CASSHSKLQLSSSYEQYF
TGTGCCAGCAGCCATAGTAAACTTCAGCTCTCCAGCTCCTACGAGCAGTACTTC
>TRBV2|TRBJ2-2|NA|NA
CASSDGPATGELFF
TGTGCCAGCAGTGACGGGCCAGCCACCGGGGAGCTGTTTTTT
>TRBV20-1|TRBJ1-1|NA|many
CSASPLNTEAFF
TGCAGTGCCAGCCCACTGAACACTGAAGCTTTCTTT
>TRBV7-9|TRBJ2-2|NA|NA
CASSLSSGTGTGELFF
TGTGCCAGCAGCTTATCTTCAGGGACGGGCACCGGGGAGCTGTTTTTT
>TRBV6-6|TRBJ1-5|TRBD1|many
CASSYSEGGGQPQHF
TGTGCCAGCAGTTACTCGGAAGGGGGCGGCCAGCCCCAGCATTTT
>TRBV6-2/TRBV6-3|TRBJ1-6|NA|many
CASSYFDGYNSPLHF
TGTGCCAGCAGTTATTTCGACGGCTACAATTCACCCCTCCACTTT
>TRBV6-6|TRBJ1-2|TRBD1|many
CASTKDRGDYGYTF
TGTGCCAGCACTAAAGACAGGGGAGACTATGGCTACACCTTC
>TRBV7-2|TRBJ2-1|TRBD1|many
CASSLGPGGRGYNEQFF
TGTGCCAGCAGCTTAGGGCCAGGGGGTCGCGGTTACAATGAGCAGTTCTTC
>TRBV15|TRBJ2-7|NA|NA
CTTSLEQGDYEQYF
TGTACCACCAGCCTTGAACAGGGAGACTACGAGCAGTACTTC
>TRBV2|TRBJ2-2|TRBD2|NA
CASGFTSGGTGELFF
TGTGCCAGCGGTTTTACTAGCGGGGGGACCGGGGAGCTGTTTTTT
>TRBV28|TRBJ1-4|TRBD1|NA
CASSLPRRGLEKRFF
TGTGCCAGCAGTTTACCCCGCAGGGGGCTGGAAAAACGGTTTTTT
>TRBV28|TRBJ2-6|TRBD1|NA
CASQSPTGTVSGANVLTF
TGTGCCAGTCAGTCTCCGACAGGGACGGTCTCTGGGGCCAACGTCCTGACTTTC
>TRBV6-1|TRBJ2-5|NA|few
CTSSETPYRVQETQYF
TGTACCAGCAGTGAAACCCCCTACAGGGTCCAAGAGACCCAGTACTTC
>TRBV12-3/TRBV12-4|TRBJ2-3|TRBD2|many
CASSPWGGETDTQYF
TGTGCCAGCAGTCCCTGGGGGGGGGAGACAGATACGCAGTATTTT
>TRBV7-2|TRBJ2-2|NA|NA
CASSSVGTPNTGELFF
TGTGCCAGCAGCTCTGTTGGGACTCCGAACACCGGGGAGCTGTTTTTT
>TRBV20-1|TRBJ2-3|TRBD2|few
CSARPGGWADTQYF
TGCAGTGCTAGACCGGGAGGGTGGGCAGATACGCAGTATTTT
>TRBV7-2|TRBJ2-1|NA|many
CASSFTGSSYNEQFF
TGTGCCAGCAGCTTCACAGGGAGCTCCTACAATGAGCAGTTCTTC
>TRBV7-9|TRBJ2-5|TRBD1|NA
CASSFLTGKHGQYF
TGTGCCAGCAGCTTCCTGACAGGGAAGCATGGGCAGTACTTC
>TRBV6-2/TRBV6-3|TRBJ2-7|TRBD2|NA
CASSYHVTSGFTYEQYF
TGTGCCAGCAGTTACCATGTTACTAGCGGGTTCACCTACGAGCAGTACTTC
>TRBV30|TRBJ2-7|NA|many
CACHRGNEQYF
TGTGCCTGCCATCGGGGTAACGAGCAGTACTTC
>TRBV7-9|TRBJ2-7|NA|many
CASSTVGRETYPWYEQYF
TGTGCCAGCAGCACAGTGGGCAGGGAAACCTACCCTTGGTACGAGCAGTACTTC
>TRBV5-1|TRBJ2-3|NA|NA
CASRGGTSTDTQYF
TGCGCCAGCAGAGGGGGGACAAGCACAGATACGCAGTATTTT
>TRBV7-2|TRBJ2-1|TRBD2|many
CASSFAPLAPPLPKVVYQQFF
TGTGCCAGCAGCTTCGCCCCACTAGCGCCCCCCCTACCGAAAGTGGTGTATCAGCAGTTCTTC
>TRBV28|TRBJ1-2|NA|NA
CASRLGMVRDPFNYGYTF
TGTGCCAGCAGGCTGGGAATGGTCAGGGATCCCTTTAACTATGGCTACACCTTC
>TRBV6-6|TRBJ2-1|TRBD2|NA
CASSYSRLAGGTGEQFF
TGTGCCAGCAGTTACTCGAGGCTAGCGGGGGGGACGGGTGAGCAGTTCTTC
>TRBV28|TRBJ2-5|TRBD1|many
CASSLEQGAGEQYF
TGTGCCAGCAGTTTAGAACAGGGGGCGGGAGAGCAGTACTTC
>TRBV5-1|TRBJ1-1|NA|few
CASSFGRGGTEAFF
TGCGCCAGCAGCTTCGGCAGGGGCGGGACTGAAGCTTTCTTT
>TRBV5-1|TRBJ2-7|NA|NA
CASSFISTRDKFSYEQYF
TGCGCCAGCAGCTTTATATCTACCCGGGACAAGTTCTCCTACGAGCAGTACTTC
>TRBV9|TRBJ2-1|NA|many
CASSVDGSTYNEQFF
TGTGCCAGCAGCGTAGACGGGAGTACCTACAATGAGCAGTTCTTC
>TRBV12-3/TRBV12-4|TRBJ2-2|NA|once
CASTFQGWARELFF
TGTGCCAGCACCTTCCAGGGGTGGGCCAGGGAGCTGTTTTTT
>TRBV5-6|TRBJ1-2|NA|many
CASSLAAGGGYTF
TGTGCCAGCAGCTTGGCGGCCGGCGGAGGCTACACCTTC
>TRBV2|TRBJ1-4|TRBD1|NA
CASTRTDRRDEKLFF
TGTGCCAGCACCAGAACGGACAGGAGAGATGAAAAACTGTTTTTT
>TRBV2|TRBJ2-3|NA|few
CASRKDTTDTQYF
TGTGCCAGCAGGAAAGACACCACAGATACGCAGTATTTT
>TRBV7-2|TRBJ2-3|NA|once
CASSPKVLRLGTDTQYF
TGTGCCAGCAGCCCTAAAGTCCTGAGGCTTGGCACAGATACGCAGTATTTT
>TRBV7-2|TRBJ1-6|NA|NA
CASSAVAANSPLHF
TGTGCCAGCAGCGCAGTAGCAGCTAATTCACCCCTCCACTTT
>TRBV7-9|TRBJ1-6|NA|NA
CASIREGYNSPLHF
TGTGCCAGCATTAGGGAAGGCTATAATTCACCCCTCCACTTT
>TRBV5-1|TRBJ2-3|NA|many
CASSSEVFGGTDTQYF
TGCGCCAGCAGCTCGGAGGTTTTCGGGGGCACAGATACGCAGTATTTT
>TRBV18|TRBJ1-2|NA|few
CASSPLDDNYGYTF
TGTGCCAGCTCACCCCTGGACGATAACTATGGCTACACCTTC
>TRBV27|TRBJ1-6|NA|few
CASSLGGPGQNSPLHF
TGTGCCAGCAGTTTAGGGGGCCCAGGGCAGAATTCACCCCTCCACTTT
>TRBV13|TRBJ2-3|NA|many
CASSLGTSSTDTQYF
TGTGCCAGCAGCTTAGGCACTTCTAGCACAGATACGCAGTATTTT
>TRBV15|TRBJ1-4|NA|NA
CATSRDPGGAGDKRFF
TGTGCCACCAGCAGAGATCCGGGGGGCGCTGGGGATAAACGGTTTTTT
>TRBV27|TRBJ1-1|NA|NA
CASSLVGQRTEAFF
TGTGCCAGCAGTTTAGTTGGCCAGCGGACTGAAGCTTTCTTT
>TRBV7-9|TRBJ2-2|TRBD2|few
CASSTHQGLAGTNTGELFF
TGTGCCAGCAGCACCCACCAAGGACTAGCGGGCACGAACACCGGGGAGCTGTTTTTT
>TRBV6-1|TRBJ2-1|NA|few
CASSEGAGQGQGTQFF
TGTGCCAGCAGTGAGGGGGCAGGGCAGGGCCAAGGGACCCAGTTCTTC
>TRBV5-8|TRBJ2-5|TRBD1|many
CASSNGQARAQYF
TGTGCCAGCAGCAACGGACAGGCGAGGGCCCAGTACTTC
>TRBV12-3/TRBV12-4|TRBJ1-5|NA|many
CASKKGGFYSNQPQHF
TGTGCCAGCAAGAAAGGCGGATTCTATAGCAATCAGCCCCAGCATTTT
>TRBV7-3|TRBJ2-1|TRBD2|NA
CAGSLTAPSGGGSYNEQFF
TGTGCCGGCAGCTTAACGGCACCAAGCGGGGGGGGCTCCTACAATGAGCAGTTCTTC
>TRBV20-1|TRBJ1-5|TRBD1|many
CSARVPGQGREQPQHF
TGCAGTGCTAGAGTACCGGGACAGGGAAGGGAGCAGCCCCAGCATTTT
>TRBV29-1|TRBJ2-3|NA|NA
CSVYTTDTQYF
TGCAGCGTTTACACCACAGATACGCAGTATTTT
>TRBV10-3|TRBJ2-7|NA|many
CAISGGGHEQYF
TGTGCCATCAGTGGTGGGGGCCACGAGCAGTACTTC
>TRBV20-1|TRBJ2-3|TRBD2|many
CSARDRAAGASQYF
TGCAGTGCTAGAGACCGGGCAGCGGGGGCCTCGCAGTATTTT
>TRBV7-2|TRBJ2-1|NA|NA
CANGSSREAEQFF
TGTGCCAACGGCTCCTCCAGGGAGGCTGAGCAGTTCTTC
>TRBV28|TRBJ2-1|TRBD2|NA
CASSAQGAGEHNEQFF
TGTGCTAGCAGTGCCCAGGGAGCGGGGGAGCACAATGAGCAGTTCTTC